This T cell receptor beta chain was found in a study of regulatory T cells in long-lasting Graves disease. The CDR3 loop spans 14 amino acids. Trimming left V 5 bases short and J 5 bases short, with 17 bases between. Germline V gene data show CDR1 as SGHRS and CDR2 as YFSETQ. There are many counts of this clonotype. The time point was: newly diagnosed GD, antithyroid drugs for less than 3 months. Preparation of the TCR library used RNA extracted from PBMCs. In building TCR beta libraries, iRepertoire HTBI primers were used together with Arm-PCR of CDR3 regions. TCRdb used MiXCR to reprocess the multiplex PCR reads, holding one entry per CDR3 protein. This table holds 450,000 to 650,000 distinct CDR3 sequences, roughly a sixth found once. The same data also contributed to another study, on T cells in Graves' hyperthyroidism and ophthalmopathy.

The chain carries TRBV5-1 and TRBJ2-7; D possibly uses TRBD1 or TRBD2 (5 bases each). The sequencing used peripheral blood mononuclear cells (PBMCs), collected at new diagnosis, from a patient treated with antithyroid drugs. This TCR came from a woman aged 35-65 years with Graves disease. The CDR3 DNA reads TGCGCCAGCAGAAGCCAGCCCCTGGGGGACGAGCAGTACTTC. This codes for CASRSQPLGDEQYF.